Shown below are 8 T cell receptor beta chains from a single sample sequenced in a study of blood T cell repertoires in COVID-19. The repertoire was sequenced with immunoSEQ multiplex PCR; TCRdb's copy has only in-frame clones and lacks some. The sample lists about 140,000 clones, approximately 85% occurring once. Sequencing was done on a sample of peripheral blood. Source of these receptors: a woman of 80 years or more with acute or convalescent COVID-19.

In the case of this clone: One junction end disagrees with the germline gene, perhaps due to a read error. This chain connects TRBV7-2 to TRBJ2-1; TRBD2 agrees at 7 bases. The CDR3 loop spans 15 amino acids. Germline V gene sequence: CDR1 SGHTA, CDR2 FQGNSA. The CDR3 sequence is CASSLAAGLGGGKLF. DNA of the CDR3: TGTGCCAGCAGCTTAGCGGCGGGGTTGGGCGGGGGTAAGCTCTTC.

The genes are TRBV24-1 and TRBJ2-5; D is perhaps TRBD1 (5 bases). CDR3 length equals 15 residues. V lost 1 base and J 5 bases, leaving 13 bases between the germline ends. Germline V gene lookup returns CDR1 KGHDR and CDR2 SFDVKD. In nucleotides, the CDR3 is TGTGCCACCAGTGATTTTTTGCAGGGCAGGGAGACCCAGTACTTC. It specifies CATSDFLQGRETQYF.

J is TRBJ2-5 and V is TRBV28, with D possibly TRBD2 on 7 matching bases. The V end lost 6 bases, the J end lost 1 base, and 18 bases lay between the germline ends. CDR1 MDHEN and CDR2 SYDVKM come from the germline V gene. CDR3 length: 16 amino acids. The CDR3 nucleotides are TGTGCCAGCAGGGGGGGGGCAGGGCCCTTCCAAGAGACCCAGTACTTC. Protein product: CASRGGAGPFQETQYF.

The chain links TRBV29-1 to TRBJ2-2; 7 bases match TRBD1. Germline CDR1 is SQVTM and CDR2 is ANQGSEA. CDR3 length: 14 amino acids. The trim removed 7 bases at V and 5 bases at J, leaving 10 bases unmatched. CDR3 amino acids: CSGFWAGGTGELFF. CDR3 DNA: TGCAGCGGGTTTTGGGCAGGGGGAACCGGGGAGCTGTTTTTT.

The CDR3: CASSQDQLGQGFYNEQFF. Written as DNA, the CDR3 is TGTGCCAGCAGCCAAGACCAACTGGGGCAGGGGTTCTACAATGAGCAGTTCTTC. The rearrangement uses TRBV3-1 (or the pseudogene TRBV3-2) and TRBJ2-1, with a tentative D call TRBD1 (6 bases). Trimming took 0 bases from V and 3 from J, leaving 18 bases between them. Germline loops: CDR1 LGHDT, CDR2 YNNKEL (reference sequence). This CDR3 region has 18 residues.

The J gene is TRBJ2-3, the V gene TRBV7-2; 8 bases are a match to TRBD2. There are 16 residues in the CDR3. Unmatched junction bases numbered 5, after V lost 3 bases and J lost 0 bases. The germline V gene encodes CDR1 SGHTA and CDR2 FQGNSA. The CDR3 DNA reads as TGTGCCAGCAGCTTCAGCGGGGGATCTAGCACAGATACGCAGTATTTT. It specifies CASSFSGGSSTDTQYF.

The CDR3 bases are TGCGCCAGCAGCCAAGATCAGGGACAGGTTTACTATGGCTACACCTTC. This gives the protein CASSQDQGQVYYGYTF. The V gene is TRBV4-1, the J gene TRBJ1-2; 8 positions match TRBD1. CDR1 is MGHRA and CDR2 is YSYEKL in the germline V gene. CDR3 length equals 16 residues. V lost 0 bases and J lost 3; bases outside the gene matches: 6.

In this sample, this clone turned up once. This chain links TRBV19 with TRBJ2-3; 9 positions match TRBD2. Germline CDR1 reads LNHDA; CDR2 reads SQIVND (reference sequence). The CDR3 spans 16 residues. J lost 6 bases, V lost 6 bases, and 13 bases had no gene match. CDR3 protein: CASRPLAGGLEDTQYF. CDR3 nucleotide sequence: TGTGCCAGTAGGCCTTTGGCGGGAGGGCTTGAGGATACGCAGTATTTT.